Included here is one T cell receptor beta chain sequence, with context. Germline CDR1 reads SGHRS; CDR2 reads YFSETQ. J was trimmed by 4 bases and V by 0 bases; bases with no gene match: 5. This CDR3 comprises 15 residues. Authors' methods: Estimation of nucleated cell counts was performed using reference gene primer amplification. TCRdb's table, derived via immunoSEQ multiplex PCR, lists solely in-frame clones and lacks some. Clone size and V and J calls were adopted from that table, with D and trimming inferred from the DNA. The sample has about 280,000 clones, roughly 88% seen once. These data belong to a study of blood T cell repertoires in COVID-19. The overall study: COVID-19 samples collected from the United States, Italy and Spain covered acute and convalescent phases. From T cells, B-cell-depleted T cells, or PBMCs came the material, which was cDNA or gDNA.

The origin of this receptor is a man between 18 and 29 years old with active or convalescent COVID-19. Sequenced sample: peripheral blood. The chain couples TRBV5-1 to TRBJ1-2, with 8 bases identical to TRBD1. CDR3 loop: CASSLAVTGVYGYTF. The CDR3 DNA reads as TGCGCCAGCAGCTTGGCCGTGACAGGGGTCTATGGCTACACCTTC.